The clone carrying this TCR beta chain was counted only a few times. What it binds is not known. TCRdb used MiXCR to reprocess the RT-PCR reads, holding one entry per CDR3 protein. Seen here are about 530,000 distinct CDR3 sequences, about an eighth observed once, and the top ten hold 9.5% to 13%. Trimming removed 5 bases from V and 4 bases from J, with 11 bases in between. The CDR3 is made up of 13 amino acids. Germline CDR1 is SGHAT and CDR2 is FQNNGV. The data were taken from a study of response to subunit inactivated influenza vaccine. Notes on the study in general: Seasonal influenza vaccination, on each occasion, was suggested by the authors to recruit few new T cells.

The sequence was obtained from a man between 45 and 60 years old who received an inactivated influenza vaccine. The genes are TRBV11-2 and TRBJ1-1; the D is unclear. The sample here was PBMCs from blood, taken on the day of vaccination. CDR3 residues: CASSAQGPTEAFF. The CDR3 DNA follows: TGTGCCAGCAGCGCACAAGGTCCCACTGAAGCTTTCTTT.